One sample yielded the 17 T cell receptor beta chains listed below, sequenced in a study of blood T cell repertoires in COVID-19. Clones were sequenced by immunoSEQ multiplex PCR, and TCRdb holds only the in-frame ones, with some missing. Seen here are fewer than 250,000 clones, about nine tenths observed once, and the top ten hold roughly 0.8%. The sequenced sample was peripheral blood. Receptors originate from a man in his thirties or forties with COVID-19, enrolled during active disease.

The chain employs TRBV2 and TRBJ1-5, with a weak D call TRBD1 (6 bases). In germline, CDR1 is SNHLY, CDR2 FYNNEI. V was shortened by 5 bases and J by 3 bases, with 11 bases between the two germline ends. The length of the CDR3 is 14 residues. The CDR3 loop reads CASSTGGNNQPQHF. The DNA of the CDR3 is TGTGCCAGCAGTACGGGGGGCAACAATCAGCCCCAGCATTTT.

The chain recombines TRBV4-1 with TRBJ2-1; 10 positions match TRBD2. Germline V gene data show CDR1 as MGHRA and CDR2 as YSYEKL. The CDR3 extends over 16 amino acids. Unmatched junction bases numbered 14, after V lost 7 bases and J lost 8 bases. The CDR3 loop reads CASKASGGPQVDEQFF. DNA of the CDR3: TGCGCCAGCAAAGCTAGCGGGGGCCCACAGGTGGATGAGCAGTTCTTC.

This chain uses TRBV6-2 or TRBV6-3 with TRBJ2-5, with a possible D match to TRBD1 (5 bases). V lost 0 bases, J lost 5 bases, and 16 bases lay in between. CDR1 is MNHEY, CDR2 SVGEGT, per germline. This CDR3 comprises 16 residues. The CDR3 DNA sequence: TGTGCCAGCAGTTACTCCGGCCAGGGTGGGCGGGAGACCCAGTACTTC. It specifies CASSYSGQGGRETQYF.

This chain joins TRBV19 and TRBJ1-3; D is ambiguous. Trimming took 0 bases from V and 3 from J, leaving 6 bases between them. CDR3 size: 14 residues. CDR1 LNHDA and CDR2 SQIVND come from the germline V gene (reference sequence). This CDR3 is CASSIDGFGNTIYF. The CDR3 DNA reads TGTGCCAGTAGTATAGACGGTTTTGGAAACACCATATATTTT.

This clone was counted a single time. The V call is TRBV7-6, the J call TRBJ1-2; D is possibly TRBD1 (6 bases). Germline loops: CDR1 SGHVS, CDR2 FNYEAQ. V was cut by 0 bases and J by 4 bases, with 9 bases left in between. CDR3 length equals 14 residues. CDR3 bases: TGTGCCAGCAGCTTAGCCACAGGGTTCTATGGCTACACCTTC. Its protein is CASSLATGFYGYTF.

The chain has TRBV12-5 and TRBJ2-7, with TRBD1 identical over 8 bases. The ends lost 0 bases at V and 5 bases at J; junction bases unmatched: 9. The CDR3 runs 16 residues. Germline V gives CDR1 LGHNT, CDR2 FRNRAP. The CDR3 nucleotides are TGTGCTAGTGGTTTGGTACGTGCCAGGGGGCTGGACGAGCAGTACTTC. It codes for CASGLVRARGLDEQYF.

Here the CDR3 reads CASSLLPGEIDNEQFF. The CDR3 DNA is TGTGCCAGCAGCTTACTCCCAGGGGAAATAGACAATGAGCAGTTCTTC. This chain links TRBV7-3 with TRBJ2-1, with D possibly TRBD1 on 6 matching bases. Germline CDR1 reads SGHTA; CDR2 reads FQGTGA. The CDR3 is 16 amino acids. Trimming stripped 2 bases from V and 5 bases from J, with 16 bases between.

The rearrangement joins TRBV3-1 (or the pseudogene TRBV3-2) to TRBJ1-1; no clear D. Germline values: CDR1 LGHDT, CDR2 YNNKEL (reference sequence). The CDR3 runs to 16 residues. Between the trimmed V and J ends, which lost 4 bases and 1 base, there was a span of 16 bases. CDR3 in amino acids: CASSLRGGLGNTEAFF. The DNA of the CDR3 is TGTGCCAGCAGCCTTCGGGGAGGGTTGGGGAACACTGAAGCTTTCTTT.

The rearrangement joins TRBV7-9 to TRBJ1-1; TRBD1 matches at 10 bases. The CDR3 loop spans 17 amino acids. Germline V gene sequence: CDR1 SEHNR, CDR2 FQNEAQ (reference sequence). Trimming cost V 1 base and J 2 bases; bases outside gene matches: 7. The CDR3 region is CASSLDRGTGVNTEAFF. DNA of the CDR3: TGTGCCAGCAGCTTAGATCGAGGGACAGGGGTAAACACTGAAGCTTTCTTT.

The genes are TRBV19 and TRBJ1-1; D unresolved. The germline V gene has CDR1 LNHDA and CDR2 SQIVND (reference sequence). Trimming removed 3 bases at V and 3 bases at J, with 8 bases between. The CDR3 sequence is 13 residues long. The CDR3: CASSIQEDTEAFF. DNA for the CDR3: TGTGCCAGTAGTATCCAGGAAGACACTGAAGCTTTCTTT.

The chain combines TRBV5-1 with TRBJ1-1, with unresolved D. Looked up from germline, CDR1 is SGHRS and CDR2 is YFSETQ. V shed 4 bases and J shed 4 bases, with 14 bases lying between them. The CDR3 contains 14 residues. The CDR3, as DNA: TGCGCCAGCAGCCTGGGTGAGGGAGGCACTGAAGCTTTCTTT. This codes for CASSLGEGGTEAFF.

This clone was recorded only once. The chain couples TRBV3-1 (or the pseudogene TRBV3-2) to TRBJ2-7; TRBD1 aligns across 10 bases. V gave up 4 bases and J gave up 3 bases; unmatched junction bases: 6. The CDR3 spans 15 residues. Looked up from germline, CDR1 is LGHDT and CDR2 is YNNKEL (reference sequence). For the CDR3, the DNA is TGTGCCAGCAGCCCTCGAGGGACAGGGGTCTACGAGCAGTACTTC. Its protein product is CASSPRGTGVYEQYF.

This chain links TRBV9 with TRBJ2-2, with D possibly TRBD2 on 6 matching bases. The CDR3 runs 16 residues. Trimming took 4 bases from V and 4 from J, leaving 17 bases between them. Germline assignment: CDR1 SGDLS and CDR2 YYNGEE. The DNA for the CDR3 is TGTGCCAGCAGCCCTCCGAGGAGGGTGGGCACCGGGGAGCTGTTTTTT. It is translated as CASSPPRRVGTGELFF.

The V gene is TRBV25-1, the J gene TRBJ1-1; D perhaps matches TRBD1 (5 bases). V gave up 4 bases and J gave up 5 bases, with 11 bases separating them. The germline CDR1 and CDR2 sequences are MGHDK and SYGVNS. The CDR3 totals 13 residues. The CDR3 DNA follows: TGTGCCAGCAGTGGGATTGGGGGGACTGAAGCTTTCTTT. This encodes CASSGIGGTEAFF.

This chain connects TRBV20-1 to TRBJ2-5, with D tentatively TRBD1 (5 bases). CDR3 length equals 11 residues. Per the germline V gene, CDR1 is DFQATT and CDR2 is SNEGSKA (reference sequence). V was shortened by 5 bases and J by 4 bases, with 8 bases between the two germline ends. CDR3 nucleotide sequence: TGCAGTGCTTCGCAGGGAGAGACCCAGTACTTC. Translated: CSASQGETQYF.

V and J are TRBV5-1 and TRBJ1-4, with 7 bases matching TRBD1. Germline V gives CDR1 SGHRS, CDR2 YFSETQ. The CDR3 length is 14 residues. Unmatched junction bases numbered 6, after V lost 3 bases and J lost 7 bases. The CDR3 spells CASSSDRATEKLFF. As DNA, the CDR3 is TGCGCCAGCAGCTCTGACAGGGCAACTGAAAAACTGTTTTTT.

This chain links TRBV6-2 or TRBV6-3 with TRBJ1-2, with TRBD1 matching over 9 bases. The CDR3 loop spans 13 amino acids. V shed 5 bases and J 8 bases; nucleotides not matched to a gene: 6. CDR1 is MNHEY, CDR2 SVGEGT, per germline. As DNA, the CDR3 is TGTGCCAGCAGTACACAGGGGGCTTACGGCTACACCTTC. This codes for CASSTQGAYGYTF.